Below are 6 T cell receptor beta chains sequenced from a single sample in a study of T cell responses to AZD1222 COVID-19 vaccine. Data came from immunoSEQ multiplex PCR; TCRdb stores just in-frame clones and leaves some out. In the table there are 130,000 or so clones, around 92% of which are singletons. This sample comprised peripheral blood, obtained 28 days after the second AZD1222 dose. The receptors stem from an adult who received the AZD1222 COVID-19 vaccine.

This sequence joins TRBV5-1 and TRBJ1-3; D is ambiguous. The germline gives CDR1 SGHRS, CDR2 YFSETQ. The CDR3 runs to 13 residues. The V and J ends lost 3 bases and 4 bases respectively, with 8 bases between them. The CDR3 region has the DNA TGCGCCAGCAGCTCGGGAGAAGGAAACACCATATATTTT. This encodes CASSSGEGNTIYF.

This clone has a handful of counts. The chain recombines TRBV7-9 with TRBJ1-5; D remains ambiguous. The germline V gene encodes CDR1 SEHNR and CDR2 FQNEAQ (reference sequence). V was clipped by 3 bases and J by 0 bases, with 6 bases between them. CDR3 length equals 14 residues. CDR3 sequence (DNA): TGTGCCAGCAGCTTCACAGATAGCAATCAGCCCCAGCATTTT. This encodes CASSFTDSNQPQHF. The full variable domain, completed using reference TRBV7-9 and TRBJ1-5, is DTGVSQNPRHKITKRGQNVTFRCDPISEHNRLYWYRQTLGQGPEFLTYFQNEAQLEKSRLLSDRFSAERPKGSFSTLEIQRTEQGDSAMYLCASSFTDSNQPQHFGDGTRLSIL.

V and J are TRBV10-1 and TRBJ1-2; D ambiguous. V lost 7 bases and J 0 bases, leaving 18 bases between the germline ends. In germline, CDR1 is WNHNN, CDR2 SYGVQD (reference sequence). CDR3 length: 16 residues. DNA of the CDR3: TGCGCCAGCAACGACTCTCCCGGCCGATCTAACTATGGCTACACCTTC. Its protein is CASNDSPGRSNYGYTF.

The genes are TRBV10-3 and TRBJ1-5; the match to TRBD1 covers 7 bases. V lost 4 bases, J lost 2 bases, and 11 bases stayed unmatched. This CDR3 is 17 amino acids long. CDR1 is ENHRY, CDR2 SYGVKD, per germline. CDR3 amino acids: CAISGEAGGYGNQPQHF. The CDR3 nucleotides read TGTGCCATCAGTGGGGAAGCAGGGGGGTATGGCAATCAGCCCCAGCATTTT.

The CDR3 DNA reads TGTGCCAGCAGCCCAACCCCAGGCGCCTACAATGAGCAGTTCTTC. Translated: CASSPTPGAYNEQFF. The chain uses TRBV3-1 (or the pseudogene TRBV3-2) and TRBJ2-1; D is unresolved. The CDR3 totals 15 residues. The germline V and J ends were trimmed by 4 bases and 2 bases, with 12 bases remaining between them. CDR1 LGHDT and CDR2 YNNKEL come from the germline V gene (reference sequence).

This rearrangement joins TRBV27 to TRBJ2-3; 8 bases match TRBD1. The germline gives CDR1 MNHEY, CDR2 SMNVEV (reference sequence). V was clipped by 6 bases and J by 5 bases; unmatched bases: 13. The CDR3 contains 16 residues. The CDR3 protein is CASSFLGSGGKDTQYF. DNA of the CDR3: TGTGCCAGCAGCTTTTTAGGGTCAGGGGGCAAAGATACGCAGTATTTT.